A single sample is the source of the 30 T cell receptor beta chains below, sequenced in a study of cytomegalovirus exposure and HLA in healthy donors. Clones were sequenced by immunoSEQ multiplex PCR, and TCRdb holds only the in-frame ones, with some missing. This table holds about 88,000 clones, almost 85% found once. Sequenced sample: PBMCs. The receptors were sampled from a woman between 18 and 30 years old in good health and CMV-seropositive.

The V call is TRBV5-1, the J call TRBJ2-7, with 10 bases lining up with TRBD1. This CDR3 is 16 amino acids long. V shed 4 bases and J 1 base; nucleotides not matched to a gene: 8. Germline CDR1 reads SGHRS; CDR2 reads YFSETQ. The CDR3 spells CASSSWGDRGSYEQYF. The CDR3 coding sequence is TGCGCCAGCAGCAGTTGGGGGGACAGGGGTTCCTACGAGCAGTACTTC.

This clone was observed a handful of times. The rearrangement links TRBV6-6 to TRBJ1-4, with D unresolved. Germline V gene data show CDR1 as MNHNY and CDR2 as SVGAGI (reference sequence). Trimming removed 6 bases at V and 7 bases at J, with 9 bases between. The CDR3 runs to 12 residues. This chain's CDR3 is CASRREGEKLFF. Written as DNA, the CDR3 is TGTGCCAGCAGGAGGGAGGGTGAAAAACTGTTTTTT.

The gene calls are TRBV28 and TRBJ1-5, with 8 nucleotides matching TRBD1. The CDR3 sequence is 16 residues long. Germline CDR1 is MDHEN and CDR2 is SYDVKM. The J segment lost 7 bases and the V segment lost 6 bases, leaving 14 bases of the junction unmatched. The CDR3 DNA follows: TGTGCCAGCAGATCCGGACAGGGTGGGATTCGACAGCCCCAGCATTTT. Translated, it gives CASRSGQGGIRQPQHF.

The chain is built from TRBV11-2 and TRBJ1-3; TRBD1 aligns across 8 bases. V shed 3 bases, J shed 3 bases, and the junction held 7 bases outside the gene matches. Germline lookup yields CDR1 SGHAT and CDR2 FQNNGV. This CDR3 comprises 16 residues. CDR3 bases: TGTGCCAGCAGCTTGGACAGGGCTGGAAATGGAAACACCATATATTTT. The encoded protein is CASSLDRAGNGNTIYF.

This chain uses TRBV7-8 with TRBJ2-7, with D maybe TRBD1 (5 bases). CDR3 size: 14 residues. Germline values: CDR1 SGHVS, CDR2 FQNEAQ. Trimming stripped 6 bases from V and 3 bases from J, with 15 bases between. The CDR3 DNA reads as TGTGCCAGCAGTTCCCAGGGTTCCTTCTACGAGCAGTACTTC. Encoded protein: CASSSQGSFYEQYF.

The V gene is TRBV29-1, the J gene TRBJ2-3; TRBD1 matches at 9 bases. The trim removed 2 bases at V and 1 base at J, leaving 7 bases unmatched. The CDR3 extends over 16 amino acids. Germline CDR1 reads SQVTM; CDR2 reads ANQGSEA. CDR3 in amino acids: CSVEQQGAGGTDTQYF. CDR3 DNA: TGCAGCGTTGAACAACAGGGGGCGGGGGGCACAGATACGCAGTATTTT.

The J gene is TRBJ2-3, the V gene TRBV7-2, with 11 bases fitting TRBD2. The CDR3 sequence is 15 residues long. Germline loops: CDR1 SGHTA, CDR2 FQGNSA. With 8 bases clipped from V and 2 bases from J, the junction kept 6 bases outside the gene matches. For the CDR3, the DNA is TGTGCCAGCCGTGATAGCGGGGGGGCCACAGATACGCAGTATTTT. It is translated as CASRDSGGATDTQYF.

The rearrangement uses TRBV5-1 and TRBJ2-3, with 8 bases that match TRBD2. V was clipped by 4 bases and J by 0 bases; unmatched bases: 4. The CDR3 length is 15 residues. CDR1 and CDR2 from the germline V gene are SGHRS and YFSETQ. CDR3 DNA: TGCGCCAGCAGCCGTGCGGGGGGTAGCACAGATACGCAGTATTTT. Its translation: CASSRAGGSTDTQYF.

The V gene is TRBV4-2, the J gene TRBJ2-5; 9 bases are shared with TRBD2. In germline, CDR1 is LGHNA, CDR2 YNFKEQ. With 0 bases clipped from V and 7 bases from J, the junction kept 6 bases outside the gene matches. The CDR3 is made up of 15 amino acids. This CDR3 reads CASSQDGGGATTQYF. The DNA of the CDR3 is TGTGCCAGCAGCCAAGATGGCGGGGGGGCCACGACCCAGTACTTC.

The rearrangement joins TRBV5-5 to TRBJ2-1, with TRBD2 matching over 8 bases. With 0 bases clipped from V and 13 bases from J, the junction kept 6 bases outside the gene matches. The CDR3 has 13 amino acids. CDR1 and CDR2 (germline): SGHKS, YYEKEE (reference sequence). The CDR3 bases are TGTGCCAGCAGCTTGGGGCGGGGGGCCCCTCAGTTCTTC. This gives the protein CASSLGRGAPQFF.

This chain connects TRBV6-6 to TRBJ1-6, with 8 bases matching TRBD1. Germline V gene data show CDR1 as MNHNY and CDR2 as SVGAGI (reference sequence). There are 14 residues in the CDR3. The CDR3 reads CLSAGGAGNSPLHF. CDR3 in DNA: TGTCTTTCGGCAGGGGGCGCAGGGAATTCACCCCTCCACTTT.

V and J are TRBV13 and TRBJ2-5, with TRBD2 identical over 9 bases. The germline gives CDR1 PRHDT, CDR2 FYEKMQ (reference sequence). The CDR3 length is 17 residues. V dropped 5 bases and J dropped 3; count of bases not matched to a gene: 13. CDR3 amino acids: CASSRSGLAGGKETQYF. The CDR3 bases are TGTGCCAGCAGCCGAAGTGGTTTGGCGGGGGGGAAAGAGACCCAGTACTTC.

This rearrangement joins TRBV5-4 to TRBJ2-7; 8 nucleotides match TRBD1. The CDR3 runs to 15 residues. Trimming cost V 2 bases and J 0 bases; bases outside gene matches: 4. Germline V gene data show CDR1 as SGHNT and CDR2 as YYREEE (reference sequence). The CDR3 nucleotides read TGTGCCAGCAGCTTACCGGGACAGGTCTCCTACGAGCAGTACTTC. Amino acids: CASSLPGQVSYEQYF. Drawing the rest from reference TRBV5-4 and TRBJ2-7, the complete variable domain is ETGVTQSPTHLIKTRGQQVTLRCSSQSGHNTVSWYQQALGQGPQFIFQYYREEENGRGNFPPRFSGLQFPNYSSELNVNALELDDSALYLCASSLPGQVSYEQYFGPGTRLTVT.

This clone was recorded once. The V call is TRBV23-1, the J call TRBJ2-7; 7 bases are shared with TRBD1. TRBV23-1 is an open reading frame, and its role is uncertain. J was trimmed by 3 bases and V by 7 bases; bases with no gene match: 18. The CDR3 contains 17 residues. The CDR3 is CASTPKGARGPIYEQYF. CDR3 DNA: TGCGCCAGCACTCCGAAGGGGGCCAGGGGACCGATCTACGAGCAGTACTTC.

The J gene is TRBJ2-7, the V gene TRBV5-1; 12 bases align to TRBD2. CDR1 is SGHRS and CDR2 is YFSETQ in the germline V gene. The J segment lost 0 bases and the V segment lost 4 bases, leaving 2 bases of the junction unmatched. The CDR3 has 15 residues. CDR3 nucleotide sequence: TGCGCCAGCAGCACGACTAGCGGGAGCTCCTACGAGCAGTACTTC. Translating it yields CASSTTSGSSYEQYF.

In the case of this clone: Since the CDR3 does not end with the conserved phenylalanine or tryptophan, this likely comes from a read error. The DNA is omitted, as the CDR3 cannot be located on it reliably, and the CDR3 follows TCRdb's listing. This chain uses TRBV11-2 with TRBJ1-2. The germline V gene has CDR1 SGHAT and CDR2 FQNNGV. The CDR3 region is 11 residues in length, termini included. The CDR3 here is CATSIIGIVTG.

This sequence joins TRBV12-1 and TRBJ2-2; the DNA was not compared with TRBD2, the D call given in the table. TRBV12-1 represents a pseudogene. CDR3 length: 15 residues. CDR3 DNA sequence: TGTGCCAGCAGCTCACGGGGGGGGAACACCGGGGAGCTGTTTTTT. This gives the protein CASSSRGGNTGELFF.

The CDR3 DNA is TGCGCCAGCAGTGAGACAGGTCACTGGGGCAATCAGCCCCAGCATTTT. Amino acids: CASSETGHWGNQPQHF. This sequence joins TRBV10-2 and TRBJ1-5; D may be TRBD1 (5 bases). The CDR3 covers 16 residues. V was pared by 2 bases and J by 2 bases, with 13 bases between. Per the germline V gene, CDR1 is WSHSY and CDR2 is SAAADI.

The chain links TRBV7-9 to TRBJ2-3; maybe TRBD1 (6 bases). The germline CDR1 and CDR2 sequences are SEHNR and FQNEAQ (reference sequence). The CDR3 spans 16 residues. V dropped 1 base and J dropped 6 bases, with 17 bases sitting between them. The CDR3 loop is CASSLGSEPGADTQYF. The CDR3 region has the DNA TGTGCCAGCAGCTTAGGGTCGGAACCAGGGGCCGATACGCAGTATTTT.

In nucleotides, the CDR3 is TGTGCCAGCAGCCCAAACTACAGGGGGAGCAATCAGCCCCAGCATTTT. It translates to CASSPNYRGSNQPQHF. V is TRBV11-2 and J is TRBJ1-5, with 8 bases aligning to TRBD1. Trimming at V came to 5 bases and at J to 1 base, leaving 7 bases not matched to a gene. CDR1 SGHAT and CDR2 FQNNGV come from the germline V gene. This CDR3 is 16 amino acids long.

Concerning this clone: Other DNA variants within this sample encode the same CDR3. This rearrangement joins TRBV27 to TRBJ2-3; no clear D gene. The V end was cut by 0 bases, the J end by 2 bases, with 6 bases between. The CDR3 is 14 amino acids. Germline CDR1 and CDR2: MNHEY and SMNVEV (reference sequence). The CDR3 DNA reads as TGTGCCAGCAGTTTATCCCCACACACAGATACGCAGTATTTT. Its translation is CASSLSPHTDTQYF.

The chain recombines TRBV2 with TRBJ1-6; 7 bases match TRBD1. The CDR3 consists of 15 residues. CDR1 SNHLY and CDR2 FYNNEI come from the germline V gene. Trimming at V came to 8 bases and at J to 9 bases, leaving 13 bases not matched to a gene. CDR3 protein: CASAYRAQGGSPLHF. For the CDR3, the DNA is TGTGCCAGCGCCTACCGGGCCCAGGGGGGTTCACCCCTCCACTTT. Full variable domain (missing parts from reference TRBV2 and TRBJ1-6): EPEVTQTPSHQVTQMGQEVILRCVPISNHLYFYWYRQILGQKVEFLVSFYNNEISEKSEIFDDQFSVERPDGSNFTLKIRSTKLEDSAMYFCASAYRAQGGSPLHFGNGTRLTVT.

This chain links TRBV5-6 with TRBJ2-1; 11 bases agree with TRBD2. This CDR3 is built from 16 residues. CDR1 SGHDT and CDR2 YYEEEE come from the germline V gene. The ends lost 3 bases at V and 2 bases at J; junction bases unmatched: 4. The CDR3 sequence: CASSSPSGGTYNEQFF. CDR3 nucleotides: TGTGCCAGCAGCTCCCCTAGCGGGGGGACCTACAATGAGCAGTTCTTC.

The chain has TRBV6-5 and TRBJ2-2, with 7 bases that match TRBD2. With V trimmed by 7 bases and J by 5 bases, 7 bases remained unmatched. Per the germline V gene, CDR1 is MNHEY and CDR2 is SVGAGI. The CDR3 totals 14 residues. DNA of the CDR3: TGTGCCAGCACCCCCGGGAGGAAGACCGGGGAGCTGTTTTTT. This encodes CASTPGRKTGELFF.

The V and J genes are TRBV7-2 and TRBJ1-4, with 7 bases aligning to TRBD1. V gave up 5 bases and J gave up 5 bases; unmatched junction bases: 5. Germline V gene lookup returns CDR1 SGHTA and CDR2 FQGNSA. This CDR3 region has 14 residues. This CDR3 reads CASSTGTANEKLFF. DNA of the CDR3: TGTGCCAGCAGCACCGGGACAGCAAATGAAAAACTGTTTTTT.

This clone has a handful of counts. The chain combines TRBV15 with TRBJ1-5; D is ambiguous. Germline V gene lookup returns CDR1 LNHNV and CDR2 YYDKDF (reference sequence). The CDR3 sequence is 16 residues long. The ends were cut back, 3 bases at V and 4 bases at J, with 16 bases in the middle. Here the CDR3 DNA reads TGTGCCACCAGCAGCTCAGACGAGGCTAGGAATCAGCCCCAGCATTTT. This translates into CATSSSDEARNQPQHF.

The rearrangement joins TRBV11-2 to TRBJ2-7, with 8 bases fitting TRBD1. The CDR3 runs 14 residues. Germline CDR1 is SGHAT and CDR2 is FQNNGV. V was pared by 7 bases and J by 2 bases, with 7 bases of the junction left unmatched. This CDR3 reads CASTVGQGAYEQYF. The CDR3 nucleotides read TGTGCCAGCACCGTCGGACAGGGAGCCTACGAGCAGTACTTC.

The chain couples TRBV27 to TRBJ2-5; TRBD1 aligns across 8 bases. V shed 5 bases, J shed 1 base, and the junction held 6 bases outside the gene matches. CDR3 size: 15 residues. Germline CDR1 reads MNHEY; CDR2 reads SMNVEV (reference sequence). The CDR3, as DNA: TGTGCCAGCAGTGGGACAGGTAGGATCCAAGAGACCCAGTACTTC. It encodes CASSGTGRIQETQYF.

The chain links TRBV6-1 to TRBJ1-5; the match to TRBD1 covers 8 bases. The CDR3 has 15 residues. V was clipped by 6 bases and J by 4 bases; unmatched bases: 8. Germline V gene data show CDR1 as MNHNS and CDR2 as SASEGT. The CDR3 spells CASSVDRAGNQPQHF. CDR3 DNA: TGTGCCAGCAGCGTGGACAGGGCGGGTAATCAGCCCCAGCATTTT.

The V and J genes are TRBV11-2 and TRBJ1-5; possibly TRBD1 for D (5 bases). V lost 5 bases, J lost 0 bases, and 11 bases lay in between. The CDR3 is made up of 15 amino acids. The germline CDR1 and CDR2 sequences are SGHAT and FQNNGV. The CDR3 nucleotides are TGTGCCAGCAGCCCAACAGGCCATAGCAATCAGCCCCAGCATTTT. It codes for CASSPTGHSNQPQHF.